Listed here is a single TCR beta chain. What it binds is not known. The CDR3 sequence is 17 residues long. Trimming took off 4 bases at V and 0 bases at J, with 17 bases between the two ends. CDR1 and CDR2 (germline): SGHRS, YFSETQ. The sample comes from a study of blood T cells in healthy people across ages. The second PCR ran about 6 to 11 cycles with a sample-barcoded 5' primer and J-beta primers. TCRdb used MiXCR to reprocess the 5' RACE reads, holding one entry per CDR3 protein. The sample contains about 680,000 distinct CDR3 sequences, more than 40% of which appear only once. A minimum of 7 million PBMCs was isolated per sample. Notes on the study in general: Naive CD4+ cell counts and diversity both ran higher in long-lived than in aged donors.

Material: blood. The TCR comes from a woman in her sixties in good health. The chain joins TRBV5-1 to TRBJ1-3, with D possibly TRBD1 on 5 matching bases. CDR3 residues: CASSLAGTANSGNTIYF. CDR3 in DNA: TGCGCCAGCAGCCTTGCCGGGACCGCGAACTCTGGAAACACCATATATTTT.